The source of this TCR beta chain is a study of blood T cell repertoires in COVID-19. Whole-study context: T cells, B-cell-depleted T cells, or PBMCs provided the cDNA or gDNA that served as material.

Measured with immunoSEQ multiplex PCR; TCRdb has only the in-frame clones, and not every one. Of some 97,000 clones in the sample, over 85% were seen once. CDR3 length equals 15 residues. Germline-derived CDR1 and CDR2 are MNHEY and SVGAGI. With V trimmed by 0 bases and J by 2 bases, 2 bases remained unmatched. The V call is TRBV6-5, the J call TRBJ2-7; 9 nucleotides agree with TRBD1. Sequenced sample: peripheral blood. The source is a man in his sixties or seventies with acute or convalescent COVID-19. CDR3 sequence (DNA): TGTGCCAGCAGTTACTCGAGGACAGGGGCCTACGAGCAGTACTTC. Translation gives CASSYSRTGAYEQYF.